This T cell receptor beta chain was recorded in a study of cytomegalovirus exposure and HLA in healthy donors. Study outcomes and limitations: Many donors shared some public TCRs, even though most TCR sequences were rare.

Of note for this clone: Its antigen is unidentified.

Trimming removed 0 bases at V and 4 bases at J, with 10 bases between. Germline values: CDR1 SGHDT, CDR2 YYEEEE. The CDR3 extends over 14 amino acids. With 60 Vbeta and 13 Jbeta primers, the PCR was carried out. TCRdb's copy holds only in-frame clones and misses some; the assay was immunoSEQ multiplex PCR. The data contain about 190,000 clones, 85% of them singletons. The sequence came from a boy younger than 10 in good health and CMV-seronegative. The V gene is TRBV5-6, the J gene TRBJ1-2; possibly TRBD1 for D (6 bases). Sequencing was done on a sample of PBMCs. CDR3 coding DNA: TGTGCCAGCAGCTTGGAGCACAGGGTCTATGGCTACACCTTC. Translated: CASSLEHRVYGYTF.